Listed below are T cell receptor beta chains from one sample, sequenced in a study of blood T cells in healthy people across ages. TCRdb re-called the 5' RACE reads with MiXCR, one entry per CDR3 protein. The data hold 1.5 million to 2 million distinct CDR3 sequences, with just under 50% observed a single time. Sequences were obtained from blood. These receptors all stem from a woman in her forties in good health. The CDR3 runs from the conserved cysteine through the conserved F or W. The D gene is left open where the match is weak. The size entry is marked missing in some rows and otherwise reads once, few, many or a size class.

d_call: NA; v_call: TRBV6-6; clone_size: few; j_call: TRBJ2-7; cdr3_length: 15; cdr3_nt: TGTGCCAGCATCCCTAGGGCACAGGGACCCTACGAGCAGTACTTC; cdr3_aa: CASIPRAQGPYEQYF
d_call: NA; v_call: TRBV25-1; clone_size: many; j_call: TRBJ2-1; cdr3_length: 12; cdr3_nt: TGTGCCAGCAGCAAATACTACAATGAGCAGTTCTTC; cdr3_aa: CASSKYYNEQFF
d_call: NA; v_call: TRBV7-9; clone_size: NA; j_call: TRBJ2-5; cdr3_length: 16; cdr3_nt: TGTGCCAGCAGCCCGCTATCCCAGACACTTTCCCAGACCCAGTACTTC; cdr3_aa: CASSPLSQTLSQTQYF
d_call: NA; v_call: TRBV4-3; clone_size: NA; j_call: TRBJ1-2; cdr3_length: 15; cdr3_nt: TGCGCCAGCAGACCGACCAGGGTATCCAACTATGGCTACACCTTC; cdr3_aa: CASRPTRVSNYGYTF
d_call: TRBD1; v_call: TRBV4-2; clone_size: few; j_call: TRBJ2-7; cdr3_length: 16; cdr3_nt: TGTGCCAGCAGCCACCTTGGACAGGGGGCTTCTTCCGAGCAGTACTTC; cdr3_aa: CASSHLGQGASSEQYF
d_call: NA; v_call: TRBV28; clone_size: NA; j_call: TRBJ2-5; cdr3_length: 14; cdr3_nt: TGTGCCAGCAGTCTTAGCGGAGAACAAGAGACCCAGTACTTC; cdr3_aa: CASSLSGEQETQYF
d_call: TRBD1; v_call: TRBV15; clone_size: NA; j_call: TRBJ2-3; cdr3_length: 16; cdr3_nt: TGTGCCACCAGCAGAGCGGACAGGGGGAGGACAGATACGCAGTATTTT; cdr3_aa: CATSRADRGRTDTQYF
d_call: TRBD2; v_call: TRBV27; clone_size: few; j_call: TRBJ2-7; cdr3_length: 15; cdr3_nt: TGTGCCAGCGGACTAGCGGGAGGCGTTTCCTACGAGCAGTACTTC; cdr3_aa: CASGLAGGVSYEQYF
d_call: NA; v_call: TRBV9; clone_size: NA; j_call: TRBJ2-3; cdr3_length: 13; cdr3_nt: TGTGCCAGCAGCCCGGGATTTGGGGATACGCAGTATTTT; cdr3_aa: CASSPGFGDTQYF
d_call: NA; v_call: TRBV4-1; clone_size: NA; j_call: TRBJ2-6; cdr3_length: 18; cdr3_nt: TGCGCCAGCAGCCAAGCCCGGGGCCTCGACTCTGGGGCCAACGTCCCGACTTTC; cdr3_aa: CASSQARGLDSGANVPTF
d_call: NA; v_call: TRBV7-6; clone_size: few; j_call: TRBJ2-7; cdr3_length: 16; cdr3_nt: TGTGCCAGCAGCTTAAGGCGGGATGGCTCAATATACGAGCAGTACTTC; cdr3_aa: CASSLRRDGSIYEQYF
d_call: NA; v_call: TRBV7-9; clone_size: NA; j_call: TRBJ2-5; cdr3_length: 16; cdr3_nt: TGTGCCAGCAGCTTCGGGAGAGGGCCCTTACAAGAGACCCAGTACTTC; cdr3_aa: CASSFGRGPLQETQYF
d_call: TRBD1; v_call: TRBV20-1; clone_size: NA; j_call: TRBJ1-5; cdr3_length: 13; cdr3_nt: TGCAGTGGGATACAGGGGGCAGGTCAGCCCCAGCATTTT; cdr3_aa: CSGIQGAGQPQHF
d_call: NA; v_call: TRBV12-3/TRBV12-4; clone_size: NA; j_call: TRBJ2-5; cdr3_length: 15; cdr3_nt: TGTGCCAGCAGTTGTTGGCGGACAGAACAAGAGACCCAGTACTTC; cdr3_aa: CASSCWRTEQETQYF
d_call: TRBD1; v_call: TRBV7-9; clone_size: few; j_call: TRBJ2-5; cdr3_length: 19; cdr3_nt: TGTGCCAGCAGCACCCAAACAGGGGGCCGGCGGGTCGGAAGGAATGAGCAGTACTTC; cdr3_aa: CASSTQTGGRRVGRNEQYF
d_call: NA; v_call: TRBV7-9; clone_size: NA; j_call: TRBJ2-7; cdr3_length: 14; cdr3_nt: TGTGCCAGCAGCTCGACAGGAGGTCACTACGAGCAGTACTTC; cdr3_aa: CASSSTGGHYEQYF
d_call: TRBD2; v_call: TRBV4-3; clone_size: NA; j_call: TRBJ2-3; cdr3_length: 15; cdr3_nt: TGCGCCAGCAGCCGTGGGACTAGCGACCCAGATACGCAGTATTTT; cdr3_aa: CASSRGTSDPDTQYF
d_call: TRBD2; v_call: TRBV6-2/TRBV6-3; clone_size: NA; j_call: TRBJ2-1; cdr3_length: 15; cdr3_nt: TGTGCCAGCAGTTACGGCCGGGGGGTAGAGAATGAGCAGTTCTTC; cdr3_aa: CASSYGRGVENEQFF
d_call: NA; v_call: TRBV20-1; clone_size: NA; j_call: TRBJ2-1; cdr3_length: 17; cdr3_nt: TGCAGTGCTGAAGACTTCTGCGGAAACAGCTCCTACAATGAGCAGTTCTTC; cdr3_aa: CSAEDFCGNSSYNEQFF
d_call: TRBD2; v_call: TRBV11-2; clone_size: NA; j_call: TRBJ2-1; cdr3_length: 18; cdr3_nt: TGTGCCAGCAGCCCTCCCTCTCGGACTAGCGGGGATTACAATGAGCAGTTCTTC; cdr3_aa: CASSPPSRTSGDYNEQFF
d_call: NA; v_call: TRBV15; clone_size: NA; j_call: TRBJ2-3; cdr3_length: 16; cdr3_nt: TGTGCCACCAGCAGAGGAGGTTCAGAGGTCCCAGATACGCAGTATTTT; cdr3_aa: CATSRGGSEVPDTQYF
d_call: TRBD2; v_call: TRBV18; clone_size: NA; j_call: TRBJ2-5; cdr3_length: 15; cdr3_nt: TGTGCCAGCTCACCGACTAGCGGGTCGTCCGAGACCCAGTACTTC; cdr3_aa: CASSPTSGSSETQYF
d_call: TRBD1; v_call: TRBV25-1; clone_size: NA; j_call: TRBJ2-5; cdr3_length: 14; cdr3_nt: TGTGCCAGCACTCCGTGGACAGGCCAAGAGACCCAGTACTTC; cdr3_aa: CASTPWTGQETQYF
d_call: NA; v_call: TRBV27; clone_size: NA; j_call: TRBJ1-1; cdr3_length: 14; cdr3_nt: TGTGCCAGCCGCCTGGACGCTGGGAACACTGAAGCTTTCTTT; cdr3_aa: CASRLDAGNTEAFF
d_call: TRBD1; v_call: TRBV7-2; clone_size: NA; j_call: TRBJ2-7; cdr3_length: 15; cdr3_nt: TGTGCCAGCAGCTTCCGGACAGGGGGCCTAGACGAGCAGTACTTC; cdr3_aa: CASSFRTGGLDEQYF
d_call: NA; v_call: TRBV9; clone_size: few; j_call: TRBJ2-3; cdr3_length: 12; cdr3_nt: TGTGCCAGCAGCGTATCTCTAGATACGCAGTATTTT; cdr3_aa: CASSVSLDTQYF
d_call: NA; v_call: TRBV19; clone_size: NA; j_call: TRBJ2-5; cdr3_length: 14; cdr3_nt: TGTGCCAGTAGTATATCCGGGAGAGGAGAGACCCAGTACTTC; cdr3_aa: CASSISGRGETQYF
d_call: NA; v_call: TRBV20-1; clone_size: few; j_call: TRBJ2-7; cdr3_length: 13; cdr3_nt: TGCAGTGCTAGTGTTGACATCCCTGGGGAGCAGTACTTC; cdr3_aa: CSASVDIPGEQYF
d_call: NA; v_call: TRBV6-1; clone_size: few; j_call: TRBJ2-1; cdr3_length: 11; cdr3_nt: TGTGCCAGCAGACACATCAATGAGCAGTTCTTC; cdr3_aa: CASRHINEQFF
d_call: TRBD2; v_call: TRBV7-2; clone_size: NA; j_call: TRBJ2-3; cdr3_length: 15; cdr3_nt: TGTGCCAGCAGCTTAGTCGGGGGGGGATCTGATACGCAGTATTTT; cdr3_aa: CASSLVGGGSDTQYF
d_call: NA; v_call: TRBV12-3/TRBV12-4; clone_size: once; j_call: TRBJ1-6; cdr3_length: 17; cdr3_nt: TGTGCCAGCACCACCCTCACGGGTACAACAGGAGCATCACCCCTCCACTTT; cdr3_aa: CASTTLTGTTGASPLHF
d_call: NA; v_call: TRBV9; clone_size: once; j_call: TRBJ1-1; cdr3_length: 16; cdr3_nt: TGTGCCAGCAGCGTAGGACCCCTAAACACCAATCTTGAAGCTTTCTTT; cdr3_aa: CASSVGPLNTNLEAFF
d_call: NA; v_call: TRBV28; clone_size: NA; j_call: TRBJ1-1; cdr3_length: 13; cdr3_nt: TGTGCCACCTCCGAGGTTCCTAACACTGAAGCTTTCTTT; cdr3_aa: CATSEVPNTEAFF
d_call: TRBD1; v_call: TRBV15; clone_size: NA; j_call: TRBJ2-3; cdr3_length: 15; cdr3_nt: TGTGCCACCAGCAGTCGGACAGGGGGGAGGGATACGCAGTATTTT; cdr3_aa: CATSSRTGGRDTQYF
d_call: NA; v_call: TRBV9; clone_size: NA; j_call: TRBJ2-1; cdr3_length: 16; cdr3_nt: TGTGCCAGCAGCGTGAGGGGGGACCTCTCCTACAATGAGCAGTTCTTC; cdr3_aa: CASSVRGDLSYNEQFF
d_call: NA; v_call: TRBV5-1; clone_size: few; j_call: TRBJ1-6; cdr3_length: 15; cdr3_nt: TGCGCCAGCAGTGAGGTGGTGGCAAACAATTCACCCCTCCACTTT; cdr3_aa: CASSEVVANNSPLHF
d_call: TRBD1; v_call: TRBV29-1; clone_size: few; j_call: TRBJ2-7; cdr3_length: 15; cdr3_nt: TGCAGCGTTGAAGAAACGGCAGGGGGCTTTTACGAGCAGTACTTC; cdr3_aa: CSVEETAGGFYEQYF
d_call: NA; v_call: TRBV20-1; clone_size: few; j_call: TRBJ2-5; cdr3_length: 13; cdr3_nt: TGCAGTGCTAGTGATGGCTTCCAAGAGACCCAGTACTTC; cdr3_aa: CSASDGFQETQYF
d_call: NA; v_call: TRBV7-2; clone_size: NA; j_call: TRBJ1-1; cdr3_length: 11; cdr3_nt: TGTGCCAGCAGCGCCCGGGACATAGCTTTCTTT; cdr3_aa: CASSARDIAFF
d_call: NA; v_call: TRBV27; clone_size: few; j_call: TRBJ2-3; cdr3_length: 15; cdr3_nt: TGTGCCAGCAGCCCCCAGGTTGGAGGAGCAGATACGCAGTATTTT; cdr3_aa: CASSPQVGGADTQYF
d_call: NA; v_call: TRBV20-1; clone_size: NA; j_call: TRBJ2-7; cdr3_length: 14; cdr3_nt: TGCAGTGCTAGAGATTTGGTGTCATATGGGGAGCAGTACTTC; cdr3_aa: CSARDLVSYGEQYF
d_call: NA; v_call: TRBV20-1; clone_size: NA; j_call: TRBJ2-7; cdr3_length: 14; cdr3_nt: TGCAGTGCTAGCTCGGCGGGGAGTCTCTACGAGCAGTACTTC; cdr3_aa: CSASSAGSLYEQYF
d_call: NA; v_call: TRBV29-1; clone_size: few; j_call: TRBJ1-2; cdr3_length: 14; cdr3_nt: TGCAGCGTTGATCCGGGACTGGAGTTCTATGGCTACACCTTC; cdr3_aa: CSVDPGLEFYGYTF
d_call: NA; v_call: TRBV11-2; clone_size: NA; j_call: TRBJ1-1; cdr3_length: 13; cdr3_nt: TGTGCCGGCAGACAGTCAGGGAACACTGAAGCTTTCTTT; cdr3_aa: CAGRQSGNTEAFF